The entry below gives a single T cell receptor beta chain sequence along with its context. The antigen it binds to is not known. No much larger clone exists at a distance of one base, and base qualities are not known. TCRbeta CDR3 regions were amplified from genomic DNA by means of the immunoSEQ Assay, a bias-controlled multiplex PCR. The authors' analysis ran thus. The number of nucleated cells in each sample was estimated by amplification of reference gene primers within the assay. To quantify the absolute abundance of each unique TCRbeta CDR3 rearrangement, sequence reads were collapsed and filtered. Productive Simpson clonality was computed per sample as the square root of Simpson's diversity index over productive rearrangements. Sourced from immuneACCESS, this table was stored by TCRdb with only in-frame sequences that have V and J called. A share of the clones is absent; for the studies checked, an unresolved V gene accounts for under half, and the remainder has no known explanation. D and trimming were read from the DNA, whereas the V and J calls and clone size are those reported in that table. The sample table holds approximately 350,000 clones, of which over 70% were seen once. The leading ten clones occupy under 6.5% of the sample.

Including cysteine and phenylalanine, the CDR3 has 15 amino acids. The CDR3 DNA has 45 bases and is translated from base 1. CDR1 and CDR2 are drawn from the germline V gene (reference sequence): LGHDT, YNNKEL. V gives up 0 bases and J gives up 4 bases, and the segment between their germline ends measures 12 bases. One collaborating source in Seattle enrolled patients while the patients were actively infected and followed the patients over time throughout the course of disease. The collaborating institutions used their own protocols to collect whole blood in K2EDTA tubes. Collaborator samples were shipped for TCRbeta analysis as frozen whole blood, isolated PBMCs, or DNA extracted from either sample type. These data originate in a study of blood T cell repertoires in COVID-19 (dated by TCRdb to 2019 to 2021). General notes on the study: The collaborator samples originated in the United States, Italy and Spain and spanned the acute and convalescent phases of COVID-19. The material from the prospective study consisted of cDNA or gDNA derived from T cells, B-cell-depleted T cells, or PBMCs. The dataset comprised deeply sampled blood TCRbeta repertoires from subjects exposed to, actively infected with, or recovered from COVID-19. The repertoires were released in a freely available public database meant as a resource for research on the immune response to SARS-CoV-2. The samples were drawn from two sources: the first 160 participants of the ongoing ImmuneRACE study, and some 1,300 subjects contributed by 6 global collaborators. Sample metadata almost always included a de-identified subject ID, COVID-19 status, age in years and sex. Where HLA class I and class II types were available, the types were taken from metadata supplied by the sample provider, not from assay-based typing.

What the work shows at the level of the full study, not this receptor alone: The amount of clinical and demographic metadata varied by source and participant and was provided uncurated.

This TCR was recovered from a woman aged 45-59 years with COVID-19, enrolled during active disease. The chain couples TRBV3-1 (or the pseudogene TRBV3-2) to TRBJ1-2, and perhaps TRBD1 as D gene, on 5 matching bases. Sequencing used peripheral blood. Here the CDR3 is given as CASSQDSGTFYGYTF. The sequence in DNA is TGTGCCAGCAGCCAAGATTCCGGGACTTTCTATGGCTACACCTTC.